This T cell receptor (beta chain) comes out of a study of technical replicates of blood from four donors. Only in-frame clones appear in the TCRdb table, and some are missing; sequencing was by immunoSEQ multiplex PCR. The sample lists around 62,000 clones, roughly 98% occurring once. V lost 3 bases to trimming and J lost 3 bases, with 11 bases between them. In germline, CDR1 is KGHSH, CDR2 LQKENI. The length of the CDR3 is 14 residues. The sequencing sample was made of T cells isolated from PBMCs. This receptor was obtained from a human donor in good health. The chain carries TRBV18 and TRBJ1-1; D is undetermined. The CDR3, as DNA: TGTGCCAGCTCACCGAGCGGGATGGACACTGAAGCTTTCTTT. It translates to CASSPSGMDTEAFF.